The entry below describes one T cell receptor (beta chain). The CDR3 is made up of 14 amino acids. Germline V gene data show CDR1 as SGDLS and CDR2 as YYNGEE. V gave up 2 bases and J gave up 8 bases; unmatched junction bases: 8. The sample comes from a study of T-cell memory formation after mild COVID-19. TCRdb ran MiXCR on the 5' RACE reads and lists one entry per CDR3 protein. The sample carries around 140,000 distinct CDR3 sequences, about 6.1% recorded once. The TCR sequence derives from an adult woman who had mild COVID-19 (a few samples of this study predate the infection). Cell type and time point are not known. This chain uses TRBV9 with TRBJ1-2; 8 bases agree with TRBD1. Sequencing used PBMCs or a T cell subset sorted from them (not recorded which). The DNA of the CDR3 is TGTGCCAGCAGCGTTAGACAGGGGTTTGACGGCTACACCTTC. Residues: CASSVRQGFDGYTF.